The clone carrying this T cell receptor (beta chain) appeared once. This sample is drawn from a study of blood T cell repertoires in COVID-19. Generated by immunoSEQ multiplex PCR, the TCRdb table keeps only in-frame clones and is missing some. The top ten clones hold 1% to 1.4% of a sample with about 110,000 clones, 85% to 90% of them seen once. The CDR3 is made up of 15 amino acids. V dropped 6 bases and J dropped 3 bases, with 17 bases sitting between them. Germline lookup yields CDR1 MGHDK and CDR2 SYGVNS. The specimen sequenced was peripheral blood. J is TRBJ1-2 and V is TRBV25-1; D possibly corresponds to TRBD1 (5 bases). This TCR was recovered from a human donor in a cohort sampled during active COVID-19. The CDR3 protein is CASRAAVGPDYGYTF. CDR3 in DNA: TGTGCCAGCAGGGCGGCGGTGGGGCCGGACTATGGCTACACCTTC.